Shown below are 14 T cell receptor beta chains from a single sample sequenced in a study of blood T cell repertoires in COVID-19. Method: immunoSEQ multiplex PCR; TCRdb's copy keeps in-frame clones and lacks some. The sample includes approximately 250,000 clones, roughly 85% seen only once; the top ten take over 2%. Specimen: peripheral blood. The receptors originated from a man in his thirties or forties who had recovered from COVID-19.

This clone was seen just once. The CDR3 DNA is TGTGCCAGCAGTGAAGCTTTCACCGGCCTGGGGCGCGAGCAGTACTTC. It specifies CASSEAFTGLGREQYF. This sequence joins TRBV2 and TRBJ2-7; weak D call: TRBD1 (5 bases). Germline CDR1 and CDR2: SNHLY and FYNNEI. With 0 bases removed from V and 6 bases from J, the gap between germline ends came to 18 bases. The length of the CDR3 is 16 residues.

The chain couples TRBV10-2 to TRBJ1-5; 7 bases align to TRBD1. Losses at the gene ends were 8 bases for V and 2 bases for J; bases not matched to a gene: 3. This CDR3 spans 13 amino acids. Germline V gives CDR1 WSHSY, CDR2 SAAADI. CDR3 in amino acids: CASVGTGNQPQHF. CDR3 coding DNA: TGCGCCAGCGTAGGGACAGGCAATCAGCCCCAGCATTTT.

This chain links TRBV6-2 or TRBV6-3 with TRBJ2-1; TRBD2 aligns across 8 bases. In germline, CDR1 is MNHEY, CDR2 SVGEGT. After removal of 5 bases from V and 7 bases from J, the junction contained 7 bases not matched to a gene. The CDR3 loop spans 14 amino acids. Here the CDR3 DNA reads TGTGCCAGCAGTCCCCGGGGGGGCGGGAATGAGCAGTTCTTC. The encoded protein is CASSPRGGGNEQFF.

This chain links TRBV9 with TRBJ1-5, with D unresolved. Per the germline V gene, CDR1 is SGDLS and CDR2 is YYNGEE. Trimming removed 4 bases at V and 7 bases at J, with 18 bases between. This CDR3 spans 15 amino acids. The CDR3, as DNA: TGTGCCAGCAGCCCAGAGAGCGGGATTAACCAGCCCCAGCATTTT. This sequence encodes CASSPESGINQPQHF.

The chain links TRBV6-5 to TRBJ1-3; possible D gene TRBD1, 5 bases. The V gene lost 9 bases and the J gene lost 0 bases, with 15 bases spanning the gap. Germline V gene sequence: CDR1 MNHEY, CDR2 SVGAGI. The CDR3 has 15 amino acids. In nucleotides, the CDR3 is TGTGCCAGGGACACTACTCTACACTCTGGAAACACCATATATTTT. It specifies CARDTTLHSGNTIYF.

This clone has only one observation. J is TRBJ1-4 and V is TRBV12-3 or TRBV12-4; a possible D gene is TRBD1 (5 bases). The CDR3 runs to 13 residues. The V and J ends lost 6 bases and 8 bases respectively, with 13 bases between them. The CDR3 bases are TGTGCCAGCAGCTCCGTCCCAGGGGAAAAACTGTTTTTT. As protein: CASSSVPGEKLFF.

The rearrangement links TRBV5-5 to TRBJ2-7; perhaps TRBD2 as D (6 bases). This CDR3 comprises 16 residues. The V gene lost 4 bases and the J gene lost 0 bases, with 17 bases spanning the gap. Germline V CDR1 and CDR2: SGHKS, YYEKEE (reference sequence). CDR3 nucleotide sequence: TGTGCCAGCAGCCTGGAAGGGACTGTCAACTCCTACGAGCAGTACTTC. This codes for CASSLEGTVNSYEQYF.

As for this clone: One end of the junction varies from germline; a read error may be responsible. The chain recombines TRBV7-9 with TRBJ2-3; the match to TRBD2 covers 7 bases. Germline values: CDR1 SEHNR, CDR2 FQNEAQ (reference sequence). This CDR3 region has 11 residues. In nucleotides, the CDR3 is TGTGCCAGCAGCATGCTGAGCCGGGGGGATTTT. It encodes CASSMLSRGDF.

The chain uses TRBV6-5 and TRBJ1-1, with D possibly TRBD1 on 6 matching bases. This CDR3 region has 13 residues. The V and J ends lost 7 bases and 2 bases respectively, with 11 bases between them. Per the germline V gene, CDR1 is MNHEY and CDR2 is SVGAGI. The CDR3 here is CASTRGKNTEAFF. The CDR3 DNA reads as TGTGCCAGCACCAGGGGAAAAAACACTGAAGCTTTCTTT.

The rearrangement links TRBV7-2 to TRBJ1-1; tentatively, D is TRBD1 (5 bases). The CDR3 contains 15 residues. Trimming stripped 4 bases from V and 5 bases from J, with 17 bases between. Germline lookup yields CDR1 SGHTA and CDR2 FQGNSA. CDR3 nucleotide sequence: TGTGCCAGCAGCTCGCTGACCTTGGGGCGGACTGAAGCTTTCTTT. Its translation: CASSSLTLGRTEAFF. The variable domain in full, with the rest retrieved from reference TRBV7-2 and TRBJ1-1, is GAGVSQSPSNKVTEKGKDVELRCDPISGHTALYWYRQSLGQGLEFLIYFQGNSAPDKSGLPSDRFSAERTGGSVSTLTIQRTQQEDSAVYLCASSSLTLGRTEAFFGQGTRLTVV.

This clone has only a few counts. This rearrangement joins TRBV6-5 to TRBJ1-4; D is perhaps TRBD1 (6 bases). With 6 bases removed from V and 3 bases from J, the gap between germline ends came to 14 bases. The CDR3 length is 15 residues. Germline values: CDR1 MNHEY, CDR2 SVGAGI. DNA of the CDR3: TGTGCCAGCAGGGTACAGGGTTTGTCTAATGAAAAACTGTTTTTT. Amino acid sequence: CASRVQGLSNEKLFF.

This chain joins TRBV5-5 and TRBJ2-7; unclear D gene. CDR1 and CDR2 (germline): SGHKS, YYEKEE (reference sequence). This CDR3 spans 11 amino acids. The ends were cut back, 4 bases at V and 1 base at J, with 3 bases in the middle. The CDR3 DNA reads as TGTGCCAGCAGCCCTTCCTACGAGCAGTACTTC. It yields the protein CASSPSYEQYF.

The V gene is TRBV24-1, the J gene TRBJ2-1; 11 positions agree with TRBD2. CDR3 length: 18 residues. V dropped 0 bases and J dropped 4; count of bases not matched to a gene: 7. CDR1 is KGHDR and CDR2 is SFDVKD in the germline V gene. CDR3 sequence reads: CATSDLRTSGGPYNEQFF. As DNA, the CDR3 is TGTGCCACCAGTGATTTGCGAACTAGCGGGGGACCATACAATGAGCAGTTCTTC.

This chain uses TRBV21-1 with TRBJ2-7; the table's D call, TRBD1, was not checked against the DNA. TRBV21-1 is termed a pseudogene. The CDR3 loop spans 17 amino acids. This CDR3 is CASISSGATNPGYEQYF. The CDR3 DNA follows: TGTGCCAGCATTTCAAGTGGGGCAACAAACCCCGGTTACGAGCAGTACTTC.